The present entry profiles one TCR beta chain with its context. A J-beta primer mix and a sample-barcoded 5' primer were used in a second PCR of roughly 6 to 12 cycles. Every single cDNA molecule received a tag from a template-switch adaptor with 12 random nucleotides. Using its own MiXCR run on the 5' RACE reads, TCRdb lists one record per CDR3 protein. Among 1.5 million to 2 million distinct CDR3 sequences listed, roughly 43% were seen once. Drawn from each donor were ten milliliters of peripheral blood. The sample comes from a study of blood T cells in healthy people across ages. This receptor was identified in a human donor in good health. The sample taken for sequencing was blood.

CDR3 protein: CASKFWGDTYEQYF. The CDR3 DNA is TGCGCCAGCAAGTTTTGGGGGGACACCTACGAGCAGTACTTC. This chain uses TRBV5-1 with TRBJ2-7, with D perhaps given as TRBD1 or TRBD2 (6 bases each). CDR1 SGHRS and CDR2 YFSETQ come from the germline V gene. Trimming pared 6 bases from V and 2 bases from J, leaving 15 bases between. The CDR3 extends over 14 amino acids.